The 3 T cell receptor beta chains below were found in one sample sequenced in a study of beta chain features in type 1 diabetes. Investigators reverse transcribed all isolated RNA, so they sequenced expressed TCRB transcripts. Sequenced by immunoSEQ multiplex PCR; TCRdb stores in-frame clones only, minus some. The table shows 150,000 or so clones, with around 50% occurring only once. The sequenced material came from Tregs from blood. Source of these receptors: a man in his late teens or twenties in good health.

The J gene is TRBJ2-7, the V gene TRBV7-2; the D gene is possibly TRBD2 (7 bases). V was clipped by 5 bases and J by 0 bases, with 14 bases between them. The CDR3 totals 15 residues. Germline assignment: CDR1 SGHTA and CDR2 FQGNSA. Here the CDR3 reads CASSEGGGSSYEQYF. The CDR3 DNA sequence: TGTGCCAGCAGCGAAGGGGGAGGGAGCTCCTACGAGCAGTACTTC.

The CDR3 loop is CASRVLAEPSYNEQFF. DNA for the CDR3: TGTGCCAGCAGGGTACTTGCGGAGCCCTCCTACAATGAGCAGTTCTTC. V is TRBV27 and J is TRBJ2-1; D unclear. The CDR3 covers 16 residues. Germline V lookup: CDR1 MNHEY, CDR2 SMNVEV (reference sequence). V lost 6 bases and J 0 bases, leaving 15 bases between the germline ends.

The V and J genes are TRBV2 and TRBJ1-2; TRBD1 is a possible D gene (5 bases). Germline V lookup: CDR1 SNHLY, CDR2 FYNNEI. Trimming took off 6 bases at V and 0 bases at J, with 17 bases between the two ends. There are 16 residues in the CDR3. The CDR3 DNA sequence: TGTGCCAGCAGCCAAGCGGGGACGGAAGCTAACTATGGCTACACCTTC. Translation: CASSQAGTEANYGYTF.